What follows are 30 T cell receptor beta chains derived from one specimen sequenced in a study of blood T cell repertoires in COVID-19. Generated by immunoSEQ multiplex PCR, the TCRdb table keeps only in-frame clones and is missing some. This sample yields about 170,000 clones, of which under 95% are seen a single time; about 5% belongs to the top ten. Sequences were obtained from peripheral blood. The receptors were gathered from a man between 18 and 35 years old with COVID-19, enrolled during active disease.

The chain links TRBV5-6 to TRBJ1-1; 9 nucleotides line up with TRBD1. From germline, CDR1 is SGHDT and CDR2 YYEEEE. Trimming took 4 bases from V and 2 from J; bases not matched to a gene: 6. This CDR3 is built from 15 residues. The CDR3 DNA follows: TGTGCCAGCAGCCACACAGGGGGCTTTAACACTGAAGCTTTCTTT. This encodes CASSHTGGFNTEAFF.

This rearrangement joins TRBV6-6 to TRBJ2-7; possibly TRBD2 for D (6 bases). V was trimmed by 7 bases and J by 9 bases, leaving 13 bases between them. The CDR3 totals 11 residues. CDR1 and CDR2 (germline): MNHNY, SVGAGI (reference sequence). The CDR3 coding sequence is TGTGCCAGCACCGAGGGGACTGGGCAGTACTTC. This encodes CASTEGTGQYF.

CDR3: CATSRDKGLNNEQFF. As DNA, the CDR3 is TGTGCCACCAGCAGAGATAAGGGACTGAACAATGAGCAGTTCTTC. The chain combines TRBV15 with TRBJ2-1; tentatively, D is TRBD2 (6 bases). The germline V gene has CDR1 LNHNV and CDR2 YYDKDF (reference sequence). Trimming pared 0 bases from V and 5 bases from J, leaving 11 bases between. CDR3 length: 15 amino acids.

CDR3 coding DNA: TGTGCCAGCAGCTGGGCGGGGGGGCCCGCCTACGAGCAGTACTTC. Amino acids: CASSWAGGPAYEQYF. The chain joins TRBV7-9 to TRBJ2-7; 9 positions match TRBD2. Trimming cost V 4 bases and J 2 bases; bases outside gene matches: 6. The CDR3 covers 15 residues. Per germline, CDR1 SEHNR and CDR2 FQNEAQ (reference sequence).

This clone was observed once. In nucleotides, the CDR3 is TGTGCCAGTAGTGCATGGACAGGGAGGAATTCACCCCTCCACTTT. Its protein is CASSAWTGRNSPLHF. V and J are TRBV19 and TRBJ1-6; TRBD1 matches at 8 bases. This CDR3 has 15 residues. Trimming cost V 5 bases and J 7 bases; bases outside gene matches: 7. The germline gives CDR1 LNHDA, CDR2 SQIVND (reference sequence).

The chain employs TRBV7-2 and TRBJ2-7, with D perhaps TRBD2 (6 bases). The CDR3 loop spans 14 amino acids. Germline V lookup: CDR1 SGHTA, CDR2 FQGNSA. Between the trimmed V and J ends, which lost 1 base and 5 bases, there was a span of 12 bases. This CDR3 is CASSLGGTTHEQYF. CDR3 bases: TGTGCCAGCAGCTTAGGCGGGACCACCCACGAGCAGTACTTC.

V and J are TRBV5-6 and TRBJ2-3, with TRBD2 matching 8 bases. V lost 9 bases and J lost 0; bases outside the gene matches: 3. The CDR3 covers 13 residues. Per germline, CDR1 SGHDT and CDR2 YYEEEE. CDR3 sequence (DNA): TGTGCCACCTCTAGCGGGAGCACAGATACGCAGTATTTT. Translated, it gives CATSSGSTDTQYF.

This clone has a single count. The CDR3 DNA is TGTGCCAGCAGTCACTTAAATCAGCCCCAGCATTTT. It specifies CASSHLNQPQHF. The J gene is TRBJ1-5, the V gene TRBV28; D call uncertain. The CDR3 length is 12 residues. CDR1 MDHEN and CDR2 SYDVKM come from the germline V gene. The V and J ends lost 5 bases and 4 bases respectively, with 6 bases between them.

The V call is TRBV7-9, the J call TRBJ2-7, with D possibly matching TRBD1 (5 bases). Germline V CDR1 and CDR2: SEHNR, FQNEAQ (reference sequence). Trimming took off 0 bases at V and 5 bases at J, with 17 bases between the two ends. The CDR3 spans 16 residues. CDR3 coding DNA: TGTGCCAGCAGCTTAGCGATCCGTGGCAGGGCCAACGAGCAGTACTTC. It yields the protein CASSLAIRGRANEQYF.

The chain uses TRBV3-1 (or the pseudogene TRBV3-2) and TRBJ2-1; weak D call: TRBD2 (6 bases). CDR1 and CDR2 from the germline V gene are LGHDT and YNNKEL (reference sequence). Trimming pared 1 base from V and 7 bases from J, leaving 14 bases between. The CDR3 sequence is 15 residues long. CDR3: CASSQGPAGQNEQFF. The CDR3 nucleotides read TGTGCCAGCAGCCAAGGCCCAGCGGGTCAGAATGAGCAGTTCTTC.

The V call is TRBV6-5, the J call TRBJ1-2; D ambiguous. The length of the CDR3 is 11 residues. Between the trimmed V and J ends, which lost 11 bases and 4 bases, there was a span of 11 bases. Germline CDR1 and CDR2: MNHEY and SVGAGI. This CDR3 reads CAGGRSYGYTF. The CDR3 nucleotides are TGTGCCGGAGGACGATCCTATGGCTACACCTTC.

This clone showed up just once. The chain has TRBV29-1 and TRBJ2-7; D might be TRBD2 (6 bases). Trimming took off 5 bases at V and 1 base at J, with 15 bases between the two ends. This CDR3 spans 14 amino acids. Looked up from germline, CDR1 is SQVTM and CDR2 is ANQGSEA. Here the CDR3 reads CSVHGGTPSYEQYF. CDR3 coding DNA: TGCAGCGTTCACGGCGGGACTCCTTCCTACGAGCAGTACTTC.

CDR3 coding DNA: TGTGCCAGCAGCTCCCGGGACATCGACTCCTATAATTCACCCCTCCACTTT. It codes for CASSSRDIDSYNSPLHF. V and J are TRBV11-2 and TRBJ1-6, with D tentatively TRBD1 (6 bases). The CDR3 spans 17 residues. V lost 4 bases to trimming and J lost 0 bases, with 13 bases between them. The germline V gene has CDR1 SGHAT and CDR2 FQNNGV.

The V call is TRBV2, the J call TRBJ2-7, with TRBD2 matching over 9 bases. V shed 4 bases, J shed 4 bases, and the junction held 8 bases outside the gene matches. The CDR3 consists of 15 residues. Germline-derived CDR1 and CDR2 are SNHLY and FYNNEI. The CDR3 bases are TGTGCCAGCAGTGGAAAGCGGGAGGTAACGTACGAGCAGTACTTC. Amino acid sequence: CASSGKREVTYEQYF.

V is TRBV5-5 and J is TRBJ1-5; no definite D call. The CDR3 has 13 residues. V gave up 1 base and J gave up 6 bases, with 8 bases separating them. In germline, CDR1 is SGHKS, CDR2 YYEKEE (reference sequence). The chain's CDR3 is CASSLSGTQPQHF. The CDR3 nucleotides read TGTGCCAGCAGCTTGTCGGGAACTCAGCCCCAGCATTTT.

Only one count was recorded for this clone. CDR3 bases: TGTGCCAGCAGCCCGGGGACTAGCGGGCAGTTCTTC. Residues: CASSPGTSGQFF. This sequence joins TRBV7-9 and TRBJ2-1, with TRBD2 identical over 11 bases. CDR1 SEHNR and CDR2 FQNEAQ come from the germline V gene (reference sequence). The CDR3 runs 12 residues. V lost 5 bases and J lost 12; bases outside the gene matches: 3.

CDR3 DNA: TGTGCCAGCAGCTTAGCGGGAGGGCTAGGGGGAAATGAGCAGTTCTTC. It encodes CASSLAGGLGGNEQFF. The chain joins TRBV7-2 to TRBJ2-1, with D tentatively TRBD2 (7 bases). Deletions cut 0 bases from V and 7 bases from J, with 16 bases between. The germline gives CDR1 SGHTA, CDR2 FQGNSA. The CDR3 totals 16 residues.

This rearrangement joins TRBV25-1 to TRBJ1-6; D is possibly TRBD1 (5 bases). Germline CDR1 is MGHDK and CDR2 is SYGVNS. Trimming removed 5 bases from V and 7 bases from J, with 12 bases in between. This CDR3 has 14 amino acids. The CDR3 DNA follows: TGTGCCAGCAGTAATGTGGGGGGAAATTCACCCCTCCACTTT. Encoded protein: CASSNVGGNSPLHF.

CDR3 bases: TGTGCCAGTAGAGGTACACAGGGAACTGAAGCTTTCTTT. This gives the protein CASRGTQGTEAFF. The V call is TRBV19, the J call TRBJ1-1, with TRBD1 as a possible D gene (6 bases). Trimming took 6 bases from V and 5 from J, leaving 13 bases between them. CDR1 is LNHDA, CDR2 SQIVND, per germline (reference sequence). The CDR3 extends over 13 amino acids.

V gene TRBV29-1 combines with J gene TRBJ2-7, with 13 bases that match TRBD2. CDR3 length: 14 residues. The germline gives CDR1 SQVTM, CDR2 ANQGSEA. Trimming removed 6 bases from V and 4 bases from J; junction bases left unmatched: 6. DNA for the CDR3: TGCAGCGTCGGGGGACTAGCGGGGACTTACGAGCAGTACTTC. Protein: CSVGGLAGTYEQYF.

The chain joins TRBV11-2 to TRBJ2-2, with 10 bases aligning to TRBD1. The germline V gene has CDR1 SGHAT and CDR2 FQNNGV. This CDR3 is built from 15 residues. With V trimmed by 1 base and J by 6 bases, 2 bases remained unmatched. The CDR3 loop reads CASSLGQGAAGELFF. The DNA for the CDR3 is TGTGCCAGCAGCTTAGGACAGGGGGCGGCCGGGGAGCTGTTTTTT.

The chain recombines TRBV4-2 with TRBJ2-5, with TRBD2 matching 7 bases. Germline V gene sequence: CDR1 LGHNA, CDR2 YNFKEQ. The CDR3 runs 16 residues. The V gene end was trimmed by 3 bases and the J gene end by 2 bases; junction bases not matched to a gene: 9. CDR3 protein: CASSQASTRGQETQYF. For the CDR3, the DNA is TGTGCCAGCAGCCAGGCCTCTACGCGGGGGCAAGAGACCCAGTACTTC.

In its sample, this clone was seen a few times. The rearrangement uses TRBV20-1 and TRBJ1-1; a weak D match, TRBD1 (5 bases). This CDR3 is built from 11 residues. V was clipped by 0 bases and J by 12 bases, with 11 bases between them. Germline-derived CDR1 and CDR2 are DFQATT and SNEGSKA (reference sequence). Here the CDR3 reads CSARDLGLTFF. CDR3 DNA: TGCAGTGCTAGAGATCTGGGACTAACTTTCTTT.

This chain joins TRBV7-2 and TRBJ2-2; 11 nucleotides agree with TRBD2. There are 16 residues in the CDR3. The germline gives CDR1 SGHTA, CDR2 FQGNSA. Losses at the gene ends were 5 bases for V and 4 bases for J; bases not matched to a gene: 6. CDR3 nucleotide sequence: TGTGCCAGCAGCACTCGACTAGCGGGACTCACCGGGGAGCTGTTTTTT. The encoded protein is CASSTRLAGLTGELFF.

The genes are TRBV4-1 and TRBJ1-1, with a tentative D call TRBD1 (5 bases). Germline lookup yields CDR1 MGHRA and CDR2 YSYEKL. V gave up 6 bases and J gave up 1 base, with 9 bases separating them. CDR3 length: 13 residues. CDR3 amino acids: CASSPTGNTEAFF. In DNA form, the CDR3 reads TGCGCCAGCAGTCCTACAGGGAACACTGAAGCTTTCTTT.

The rearrangement joins TRBV29-1 to TRBJ2-7; TRBD1 might be the D (6 bases). Trimming removed 4 bases at V and 2 bases at J, with 15 bases between. The CDR3 has 14 residues. From germline, CDR1 is SQVTM and CDR2 ANQGSEA. The CDR3 DNA reads TGCAGCGTTGGTCCGTGGGACAAACCCTACGAGCAGTACTTC. It codes for CSVGPWDKPYEQYF.

The genes are TRBV6-5 and TRBJ1-2; TRBD1 aligns across 9 bases. Germline loops: CDR1 MNHEY, CDR2 SVGAGI. V was clipped by 4 bases and J by 4 bases; unmatched bases: 7. The length of the CDR3 is 15 residues. CDR3 sequence reads: CASSWTGESIYGYTF. The CDR3 DNA follows: TGTGCCAGCAGTTGGACAGGGGAGTCAATCTATGGCTACACCTTC.

The chain links TRBV5-4 to TRBJ2-6; tentative D call: TRBD1 (8 bases). V was cut by 4 bases and J by 1 base, with 15 bases left in between. The CDR3 spans 17 residues. In germline, CDR1 is SGHNT, CDR2 YYREEE (reference sequence). For the CDR3, the DNA is TGTGCCAGCAGCCCAACAGGGGGGGCTTCTGGGGCCAACGTCCTGACTTTC. As protein: CASSPTGGASGANVLTF.

The chain couples TRBV4-1 to TRBJ1-5, with D hard to call. This CDR3 contains 18 residues. Germline V gives CDR1 MGHRA, CDR2 YSYEKL. The ends were cut back, 2 bases at V and 2 bases at J, with 19 bases in the middle. DNA of the CDR3: TGCGCCAGCAGCCAAACCGTGGAGGGTTTCCACGGCAATCAGCCCCAGCATTTT. Its protein is CASSQTVEGFHGNQPQHF.

The chain joins TRBV7-2 to TRBJ2-4, with 8 bases matching TRBD2. The germline V gene encodes CDR1 SGHTA and CDR2 FQGNSA. This CDR3 is built from 15 residues. The J segment lost 6 bases and the V segment lost 8 bases, leaving 12 bases of the junction unmatched. CDR3 sequence reads: CASLHTAGGPNIQYF. The CDR3, as DNA: TGTGCCAGCCTGCATACGGCGGGAGGACCAAACATTCAGTACTTC.